The 6 T cell receptor beta chains below all came from one sample that was sequenced in a study of cytomegalovirus exposure and HLA in healthy donors (dated by TCRdb to about 2017). Library prep was done by the immunoSEQ multiplex PCR assay. For the multiplex PCR, a mixture combining 60 forward primers for TCR Vbeta segments and 13 reverse primers for TCR Jbeta segments was used. TCRdb took over this immuneACCESS table, retaining in-frame rearrangements with V and J assigned. Such tables are incomplete; in checked studies, under half of the missing clones stem from an unresolved V gene, and the remainder is unexplained. This sample holds about 160,000 clones; about 80% were observed only once. 9% to 10% of the sample is held by the ten biggest clonotypes. Sequenced: PBMCs. The origin of the receptors is a man between 18 and 35 years old in good health and CMV-seropositive.

CDR3 region: CASSYKSQGVYEQYF. The CDR3 DNA is TGTGCCAGCAGTTACAAGTCACAGGGGGTCTACGAGCAGTACTTC. The genes are TRBV6-5 and TRBJ2-7; TRBD1 matches 8 bases. The CDR3 loop spans 15 amino acids. CDR1 and CDR2 (germline): MNHEY, SVGAGI. Trimming removed 2 bases from V and 3 bases from J; junction bases left unmatched: 6.

V usage is TRBV5-5 and J usage is TRBJ1-6, with 8 bases that match TRBD1. The germline gives CDR1 SGHKS, CDR2 YYEKEE (reference sequence). The CDR3 covers 13 residues. The junction had 2 bases not matched to a gene; V was cut back by 4 bases and J by 8 bases. DNA for the CDR3: TGTGCCAGCAGCCAGACAGGGGATTCACCCCTCCACTTT. The encoded protein is CASSQTGDSPLHF. Supplemented by reference TRBV5-5 and TRBJ1-6, the full variable domain reads DAGVTQSPTHLIKTRGQQVTLRCSPISGHKSVSWYQQVLGQGPQFIFQYYEKEERGRGNFPDRFSARQFPNYSSELNVNALLLGDSALYLCASSQTGDSPLHFGNGTRLTVT.

This chain uses TRBV6-5 with TRBJ1-5; no clear D. The CDR3 totals 14 residues. The germline gives CDR1 MNHEY, CDR2 SVGAGI. Trimming left V 5 bases short and J 7 bases short, with 15 bases between. The DNA of the CDR3 is TGTGCCAGCAGTGTACGGGCCGGGAGGCAGCCCCAGCATTTT. As protein: CASSVRAGRQPQHF.

This chain links TRBV4-1 with TRBJ1-3; D gene ambiguous. Germline values: CDR1 MGHRA, CDR2 YSYEKL. The germline V and J ends were trimmed by 4 bases and 0 bases, with 13 bases remaining between them. The CDR3 has 16 amino acids. CDR3 DNA sequence: TGCGCCAGCAGCCGAGCATACAGAGACTCTGGAAACACCATATATTTT. As protein: CASSRAYRDSGNTIYF.

The chain uses TRBV2 and TRBJ1-1; 7 bases agree with TRBD1. Per germline, CDR1 SNHLY and CDR2 FYNNEI. Trimming took 6 bases from V and 5 from J; bases not matched to a gene: 9. The CDR3 loop spans 14 amino acids. CDR3 protein: CASRAMDRRTEAFF. The CDR3 nucleotides are TGTGCCAGCAGAGCCATGGACAGGCGGACTGAAGCTTTCTTT. Looking up the rest from reference TRBV2 and TRBJ1-1 gives the full variable domain: EPEVTQTPSHQVTQMGQEVILRCVPISNHLYFYWYRQILGQKVEFLVSFYNNEISEKSEIFDDQFSVERPDGSNFTLKIRSTKLEDSAMYFCASRAMDRRTEAFFGQGTRLTVV.

The J gene is TRBJ1-1, the V gene TRBV6-4, with TRBD1 as a possible D gene (5 bases). Germline V gene data show CDR1 as MRHNA and CDR2 as SNTAGT. V lost 2 bases and J lost 7, with 11 bases in between. This CDR3 contains 13 residues. In DNA form, the CDR3 reads TGTGCCAGCAGTGACAGGACCGACAGTGAAGCTTTCTTT. Protein sequence: CASSDRTDSEAFF.